A single sample gave rise to the 3 T cell receptor beta chains below, sequenced in a study of T cell repertoires in cytomegalovirus infection. TCRdb used MiXCR to reprocess the reads, holding one entry per CDR3 protein. The sample has 200,000 or so distinct CDR3 sequences, 35% to 40% seen once. For these receptors, no antigen is known. Sample: CD8+ T cells from cultured PBMCs, taken from culture after CMV antigen stimulation. All receptors come from a human donor in good health (CMV status not recorded). Some clones in this sample may be carry-over from other donors' samples.

The chain uses TRBV7-3 and TRBJ2-5; tentatively, D is TRBD1 (6 bases). The CDR3 covers 17 residues. Germline CDR1 is SGHTA and CDR2 is FQGTGA. Trimming cost V 0 bases and J 1 base, with 15 bases left between them. CDR3 nucleotide sequence: TGTGCCAGCAGCTTAACCCACTACAGGGCCTCCCAAGAGACCCAGTACTTC. Translation: CASSLTHYRASQETQYF.

This chain uses TRBV29-1 with TRBJ2-1; D might be TRBD2 (6 bases). CDR3 length equals 11 residues. Germline assignment: CDR1 SQVTM and CDR2 ANQGSEA. V lost 8 bases and J 7 bases, leaving 12 bases between the germline ends. The CDR3 nucleotides read TGCAGCTCGGGACTTTCGAATGAGCAGTTCTTC. Translated: CSSGLSNEQFF.

The table lists this clonotype with a few counts. V is TRBV7-9 and J is TRBJ1-1; 7 nucleotides match TRBD1. V was clipped by 4 bases and J by 4 bases; unmatched bases: 9. The CDR3 has 15 residues. Germline CDR1 and CDR2: SEHNR and FQNEAQ (reference sequence). The DNA for the CDR3 is TGTGCCAGCAGCTGGCCCCAGGGGGTTGCCACTGAAGCTTTCTTT. This codes for CASSWPQGVATEAFF.